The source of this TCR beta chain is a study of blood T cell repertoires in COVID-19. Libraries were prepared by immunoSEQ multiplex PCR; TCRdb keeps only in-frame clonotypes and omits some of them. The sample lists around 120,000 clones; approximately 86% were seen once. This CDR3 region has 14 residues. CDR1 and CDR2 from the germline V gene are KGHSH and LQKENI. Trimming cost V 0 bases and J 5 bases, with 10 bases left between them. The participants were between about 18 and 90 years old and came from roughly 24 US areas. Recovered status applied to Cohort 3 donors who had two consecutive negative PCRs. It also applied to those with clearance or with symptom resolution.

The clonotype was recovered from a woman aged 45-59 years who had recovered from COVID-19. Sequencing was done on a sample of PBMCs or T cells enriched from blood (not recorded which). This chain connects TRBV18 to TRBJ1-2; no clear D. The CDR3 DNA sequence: TGTGCCAGCTCACCACCGTCCGGGAGTTATGGCTACACCTTC. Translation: CASSPPSGSYGYTF.